This T cell receptor beta chain comes out of a study of shared clonotypes between healthy human individuals. Study conclusions and caveats: Deeper or shallower sequencing was expected to change how clonotypes are shared among donors.

Loaded into unsorted PBMC replicate PCRs was approximately 320 ng DNA, 25,000 to 30,000 T cell genomes. Clones were read by immunoSEQ multiplex PCR, and TCRdb kept only the in-frame ones, dropping some. The sample lists about 490,000 clones; about three quarters were seen once. Points on this clone: Its specificity is not known.

Only Caucasian adults living in Nashville, Tennessee made up the donor group. Roughly 93 million PBMCs supplied genomic DNA for unsorted samples. Germline values: CDR1 SNHLY, CDR2 FYNNEI. CDR3 length: 15 amino acids. V dropped 5 bases and J dropped 0; count of bases not matched to a gene: 7. The chain recombines TRBV2 with TRBJ2-7, with TRBD2 identical over 7 bases. Sequencing used PBMCs. This clonotype was obtained from a middle-aged woman in good health. Some clones in this sample may be carry-over from other donors' samples. The CDR3 DNA follows: TGTGCCAGCAGTTTGTTGGGGGGGACCTCCTACGAGCAGTACTTC. It specifies CASSLLGGTSYEQYF.